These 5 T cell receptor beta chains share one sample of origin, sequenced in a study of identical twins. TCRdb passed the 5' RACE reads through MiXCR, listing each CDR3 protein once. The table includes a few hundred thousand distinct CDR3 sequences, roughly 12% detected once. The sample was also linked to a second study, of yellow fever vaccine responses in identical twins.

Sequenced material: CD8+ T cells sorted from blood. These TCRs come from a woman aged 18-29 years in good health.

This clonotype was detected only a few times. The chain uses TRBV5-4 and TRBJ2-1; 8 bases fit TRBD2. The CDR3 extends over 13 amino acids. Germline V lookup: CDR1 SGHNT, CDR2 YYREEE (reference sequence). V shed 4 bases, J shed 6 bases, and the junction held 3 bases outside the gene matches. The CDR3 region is CASSGGLANEQFF. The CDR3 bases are TGTGCCAGCAGCGGCGGACTAGCCAATGAGCAGTTCTTC.

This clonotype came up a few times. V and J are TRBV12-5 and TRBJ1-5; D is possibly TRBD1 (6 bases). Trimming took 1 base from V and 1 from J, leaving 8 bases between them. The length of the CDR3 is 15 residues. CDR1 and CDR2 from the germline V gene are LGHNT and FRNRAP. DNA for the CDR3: TGTGCTAGTGGTTTGGAACAGGGCAGCAATCAGCCCCAGCATTTT. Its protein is CASGLEQGSNQPQHF.

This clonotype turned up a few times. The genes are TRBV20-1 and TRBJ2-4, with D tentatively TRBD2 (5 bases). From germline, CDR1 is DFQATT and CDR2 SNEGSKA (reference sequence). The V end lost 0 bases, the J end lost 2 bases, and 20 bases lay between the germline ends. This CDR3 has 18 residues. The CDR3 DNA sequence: TGCAGTGCTAGAGATGTTGGGAGTCGGGCCCTGACCAAAAACATTCAGTACTTC. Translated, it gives CSARDVGSRALTKNIQYF.

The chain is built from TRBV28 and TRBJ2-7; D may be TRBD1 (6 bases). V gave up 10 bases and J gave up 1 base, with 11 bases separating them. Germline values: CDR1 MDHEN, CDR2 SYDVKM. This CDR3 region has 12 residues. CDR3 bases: TGTGCCACCGCAGGGGTATCCTACGAGCAGTACTTC. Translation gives CATAGVSYEQYF.

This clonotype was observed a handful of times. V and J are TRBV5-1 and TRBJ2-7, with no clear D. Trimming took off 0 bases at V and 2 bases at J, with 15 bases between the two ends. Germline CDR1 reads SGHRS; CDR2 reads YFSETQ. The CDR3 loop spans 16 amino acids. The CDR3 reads CASSLAEVGEAYEQYF. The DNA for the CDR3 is TGCGCCAGCAGCTTGGCTGAGGTTGGGGAAGCCTACGAGCAGTACTTC.